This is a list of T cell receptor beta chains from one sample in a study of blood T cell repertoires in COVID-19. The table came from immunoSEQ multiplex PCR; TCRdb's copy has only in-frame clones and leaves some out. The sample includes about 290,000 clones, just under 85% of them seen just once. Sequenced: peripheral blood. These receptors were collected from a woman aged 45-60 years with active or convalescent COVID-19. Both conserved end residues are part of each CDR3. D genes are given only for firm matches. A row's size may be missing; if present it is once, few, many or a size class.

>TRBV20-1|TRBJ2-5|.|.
TGCAGTGCCCGGCAAGAGACCCAGTACTTC
CSARQETQYF
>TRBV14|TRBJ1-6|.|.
TGTGCCAGCAGCCCCCGGCACAGGGAACCCCTCCACTTT
CASSPRHREPLHF
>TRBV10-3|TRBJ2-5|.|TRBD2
TGTGCCACCCATCTCTCGGGACTAGCGGGAGGGCCCCCTCCGACCCAGTACTTC
CATHLSGLAGGPPPTQYF
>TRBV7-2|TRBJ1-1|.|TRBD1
TGTGCCAGCAGCCAGCAACAGGGGTTAAACACTGAAGCTTTCTTT
CASSQQQGLNTEAFF
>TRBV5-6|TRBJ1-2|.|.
TGTGCCAGCAGCTTCGTAGCACGGCGGGGAGGCTACACCTTC
CASSFVARRGGYTF
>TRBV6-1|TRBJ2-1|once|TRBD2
TGTGCCAGCAGTGAAGCCGTGGGGGCTAGCGGGAGCTCGACCTACAATGAGCAGTTCTTC
CASSEAVGASGSSTYNEQFF
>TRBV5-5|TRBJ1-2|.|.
TGTGCCAGCAGCTTGGGGGCAGGGACTACCTATGGCTACACCTTC
CASSLGAGTTYGYTF
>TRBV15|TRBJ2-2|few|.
TGTGCCACCAGCAGAGATCTCCCAGCGGGCTCCACCGGGGAGCTGTTTTTT
CATSRDLPAGSTGELFF
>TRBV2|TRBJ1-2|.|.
TGTGCCAGCAGTGGAACCCTGGGCAACTATGGCTACACCTTC
CASSGTLGNYGYTF
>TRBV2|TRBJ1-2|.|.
TGTGCCAGCACATCGACAGGTCTTAACTATGGCTACACCTTC
CASTSTGLNYGYTF
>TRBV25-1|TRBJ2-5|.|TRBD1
TGTGCCAGCAGTGCCAACAGGGGAAAAGAGACCCAGTACTTC
CASSANRGKETQYF
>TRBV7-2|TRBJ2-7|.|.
TGTGCCAGCAGTTTAAGGGGAAACGAGCAGTACTTC
CASSLRGNEQYF
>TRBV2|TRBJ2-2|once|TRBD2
TGTGCCAGCAGACCGGGACTAGGGACCGGGGAGCTGTTTTTT
CASRPGLGTGELFF
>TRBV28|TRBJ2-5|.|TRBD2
TGTGCCAGCAGCCCTAGCGGGACCGCGCAACAGGAGACCCAGTACTTC
CASSPSGTAQQETQYF
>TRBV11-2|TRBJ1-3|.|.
TGTGCCAGCAGCCCACGAACTCGAAACACCATATATTTT
CASSPRTRNTIYF